Below, 24 T cell receptor beta chains from the same sample are listed, as sequenced in a study of shared T cell receptors in the human thymus. Repertoires were generated with immunoSEQ multiplex PCR, while TCRdb's copy carries only in-frame clones and drops some. The table records about 660,000 clones, around 87% of them present only once. The same data also contributed to another study, on human thymus T cells.

The sample was thymocytes. The receptors derive from a boy in the first two years of life with a congenital heart defect.

This chain links TRBV5-1 with TRBJ2-2, with 7 bases lining up with TRBD2. The CDR3 length is 14 residues. The ends lost 0 bases at V and 6 bases at J; junction bases unmatched: 2. Germline V gives CDR1 SGHRS, CDR2 YFSETQ. CDR3 in amino acids: CASSLAGGPGELFF. The CDR3 coding sequence is TGCGCCAGCAGCTTGGCGGGGGGTCCCGGGGAGCTGTTTTTT.

This sequence joins TRBV7-9 and TRBJ2-1; D gene unclear. Germline V gene sequence: CDR1 SEHNR, CDR2 FQNEAQ (reference sequence). The CDR3 totals 12 residues. V was pared by 0 bases and J by 5 bases, with 2 bases between. In DNA form, the CDR3 reads TGTGCCAGCAGCTTAGCCGACAATGAGCAGTTCTTC. Translating gives CASSLADNEQFF.

The CDR3 loop is CASSYPPGEAFF. Written as DNA, the CDR3 is TGTGCCAGCAGTTACCCGCCAGGTGAAGCTTTCTTT. The V gene is TRBV28, the J gene TRBJ1-1; no firm D call. V was clipped by 4 bases and J by 7 bases, with 10 bases between them. CDR1 and CDR2 (germline): MDHEN, SYDVKM. This CDR3 comprises 12 residues. The variable domain in full, completed from reference TRBV28 and TRBJ1-1, reads DVKVTQSSRYLVKRTGEKVFLECVQDMDHENMFWYRQDPGLGLRLIYFSYDVKMKEKGDIPEGYSVSREKKERFSLILESASTNQTSMYLCASSYPPGEAFFGQGTRLTVV.

CDR3 protein: CASSQASTENTEAFF. The CDR3, as DNA: TGCGCCAGCAGCCAAGCCTCGACAGAGAACACTGAAGCTTTCTTT. This chain joins TRBV4-3 and TRBJ1-1, with D maybe TRBD1 (5 bases). Germline V gene sequence: CDR1 LGHNA, CDR2 YSLEER. CDR3 size: 15 residues. V was pared by 1 base and J by 1 base, with 10 bases between.

Regarding this clone: One end of the junction does not line up with germline, which may come from a read error. J is TRBJ2-3 and V is TRBV5-1, with 10 bases lining up with TRBD2. The CDR3 sequence is 17 residues long. CDR1 is SGHRS, CDR2 YFSETQ, per germline. The CDR3 here is CASSLGYRSSSGGKEGF. DNA for the CDR3: TGCGCCAGCAGCTTGGGGTATAGGTCGTCTAGCGGGGGCAAGGAGGGATTT.

The V gene is TRBV14, the J gene TRBJ1-2; D is perhaps TRBD1 (5 bases). This CDR3 region has 16 residues. Germline loops: CDR1 SGHDN, CDR2 FVKESK. Trimming took off 1 base at V and 4 bases at J, with 16 bases between the two ends. The CDR3 sequence: CASSQVVLGQTYGYTF. The CDR3 DNA reads TGTGCCAGCAGCCAAGTCGTTCTTGGACAAACCTATGGCTACACCTTC.

The chain couples TRBV28 to TRBJ2-2; D unclear. The CDR3 extends over 16 amino acids. The germline V gene has CDR1 MDHEN and CDR2 SYDVKM. V dropped 7 bases and J dropped 4 bases, with 19 bases sitting between them. CDR3 region: CASITLSGQRTGELFF. CDR3 sequence (DNA): TGTGCCAGCATCACTCTTTCGGGTCAGCGCACCGGGGAGCTGTTTTTT.

The chain has TRBV7-3 and TRBJ2-5, with TRBD1 matching over 7 bases. This CDR3 comprises 15 residues. CDR1 is SGHTA, CDR2 FQGTGA, per germline. V lost 4 bases and J lost 4; bases outside the gene matches: 9. CDR3 coding DNA: TGTGCCAGCAGCTCAACCGGGACAGTACGAGAGACCCAGTACTTC. Its translation: CASSSTGTVRETQYF.

The chain is built from TRBV7-2 and TRBJ1-4, with 10 positions matching TRBD1. With V trimmed by 1 base and J by 7 bases, 9 bases remained unmatched. Germline V gene sequence: CDR1 SGHTA, CDR2 FQGNSA. The CDR3 totals 17 residues. The CDR3 here is CASSLEQGQGFPEKLFF. For the CDR3, the DNA is TGTGCCAGCAGCTTAGAGCAGGGACAGGGGTTCCCTGAAAAACTGTTTTTT.

The chain employs TRBV5-1 and TRBJ1-1; 7 bases match TRBD1. The V and J ends lost 0 bases and 3 bases, in that order; junction bases with no gene match: 5. The CDR3 consists of 15 residues. Germline V gene data show CDR1 as SGHRS and CDR2 as YFSETQ. The CDR3 here is CASSLGGQSDTEAFF. The DNA for the CDR3 is TGCGCCAGCAGCTTGGGGGGACAGTCGGACACTGAAGCTTTCTTT.

This chain connects TRBV12-2 to TRBJ1-5; TRBD1, the table's D call, lacks a check against the DNA. TRBV12-2 is a listed pseudogene. The CDR3 has 21 residues. The DNA of the CDR3 is TGTGCAAGTCGCTTAGCGATTCGGGACACCTCAACCCATTATAGCAATCAGCCCCAGCATTTT. It codes for CASRLAIRDTSTHYSNQPQHF.

In its sample, this clone was seen once. The V and J genes are TRBV28 and TRBJ2-1; 8 bases agree with TRBD1. Looked up from germline, CDR1 is MDHEN and CDR2 is SYDVKM. The CDR3 loop spans 18 amino acids. The trim removed 4 bases at V and 3 bases at J, leaving 14 bases unmatched. The CDR3, as DNA: TGTGCCAGCAGTTCCGACACCTCGACAGGGGTGGTCTACAATGAGCAGTTCTTC. This translates into CASSSDTSTGVVYNEQFF.

CDR3 loop: CASSELRPSGSVCETQYF. As DNA, the CDR3 is TGTGCCAGCAGTGAACTGAGGCCTAGCGGGAGTGTCTGTGAGACCCAGTACTTC. This chain uses TRBV2 with TRBJ2-5, with 10 nucleotides matching TRBD2. Germline-derived CDR1 and CDR2 are SNHLY and FYNNEI. With V trimmed by 2 bases and J by 5 bases, 14 bases remained unmatched. The CDR3 totals 18 residues.

The chain links TRBV9 to TRBJ1-3, with 7 nucleotides matching TRBD1. This CDR3 is built from 14 residues. Germline V CDR1 and CDR2: SGDLS, YYNGEE. V lost 4 bases, J lost 0 bases, and 1 base stayed unmatched. CDR3 amino acids: CASSPGGSGNTIYF. The CDR3 DNA reads as TGTGCCAGCAGCCCAGGGGGCTCTGGAAACACCATATATTTT.

V gene TRBV30 combines with J gene TRBJ2-1; D possibly corresponds to TRBD1 (5 bases). The CDR3 totals 12 residues. CDR1 and CDR2 (germline): GTSNPN, SVGIG (reference sequence). Trimming removed 0 bases from V and 8 bases from J, with 8 bases in between. The CDR3 spells CAWSVRGHEQFF. CDR3 in DNA: TGTGCCTGGAGTGTTAGGGGCCATGAGCAGTTCTTC.

This chain links TRBV28 with TRBJ2-7; TRBD1 matches at 7 bases. There are 14 residues in the CDR3. The germline gives CDR1 MDHEN, CDR2 SYDVKM. After removal of 6 bases from V and 1 base from J, the junction contained 6 bases not matched to a gene. CDR3 DNA: TGTGCCAGCAGCGGGGACAGTGGGTCCTACGAGCAGTACTTC. Encoded protein: CASSGDSGSYEQYF.

V gene TRBV6-5 combines with J gene TRBJ1-1; D call uncertain. Germline-derived CDR1 and CDR2 are MNHEY and SVGAGI. The CDR3 contains 12 residues. The V end lost 8 bases, the J end lost 1 base, and 8 bases lay between the germline ends. The CDR3 protein is CASRQENTEAFF. The CDR3 coding sequence is TGTGCCAGCCGCCAGGAGAACACTGAAGCTTTCTTT.

The J gene is TRBJ1-5, the V gene TRBV10-3; TRBD1 matches 8 bases. CDR3 length equals 20 residues. Germline V lookup: CDR1 ENHRY, CDR2 SYGVKD. Trimming at V came to 1 base and at J to 0 bases, leaving 14 bases not matched to a gene. The CDR3 spells CAISEFPSDRGDYSNQPQHF. DNA of the CDR3: TGTGCCATCAGTGAGTTTCCCTCCGACAGGGGCGATTATAGCAATCAGCCCCAGCATTTT.

With respect to this clone: The conserved phenylalanine or tryptophan is not found at the CDR3 terminus, so this likely reflects a read error. V and J are TRBV9 and TRBJ1-3, with TRBD1 matching over 7 bases. V shed 4 bases and J 4 bases; nucleotides not matched to a gene: 11. There are 16 residues in the CDR3. In germline, CDR1 is SGDLS, CDR2 YYNGEE. The CDR3 DNA follows: TGTGCCAGCAGCCTCCTCCAGGGGGAAGAAGGAAACACCATATATTCT. Protein: CASSLLQGEEGNTIYS.

V gene TRBV14 combines with J gene TRBJ2-1; D is unclear. Trimming stripped 4 bases from V and 10 bases from J, with 14 bases between. The CDR3 has 13 amino acids. In germline, CDR1 is SGHDN, CDR2 FVKESK. The CDR3 here is CASSRLQSSEQFF. As DNA, the CDR3 is TGTGCCAGCAGCCGCCTACAGTCCTCGGAGCAGTTCTTC.

The chain uses TRBV5-5 and TRBJ1-5; 10 bases match TRBD1. Per the germline V gene, CDR1 is SGHKS and CDR2 is YYEKEE (reference sequence). The CDR3 runs to 19 residues. Trimming cost V 0 bases and J 0 bases; bases outside gene matches: 9. As DNA, the CDR3 is TGTGCCAGCAGCTTGGGAGGCGGGACAGGGGATTATAGCAATCAGCCCCAGCATTTT. Translation: CASSLGGGTGDYSNQPQHF.

The chain combines TRBV15 with TRBJ2-1; D might be TRBD2 (5 bases). V lost 9 bases to trimming and J lost 14 bases, with 23 bases between them. The germline V gene encodes CDR1 LNHNV and CDR2 YYDKDF (reference sequence). The CDR3 covers 13 residues. This CDR3 is CATAETPGVCEFF. For the CDR3, the DNA is TGTGCCACGGCTGAGACTCCCGGGGTTTGCGAGTTCTTC.

The chain couples TRBV19 to TRBJ1-2; D not resolved. Germline V lookup: CDR1 LNHDA, CDR2 SQIVND (reference sequence). Trimming removed 5 bases at V and 8 bases at J, with 18 bases between. The CDR3 is made up of 14 amino acids. CDR3 coding DNA: TGTGCCAGTAGTCCTCCGATCGATTCGCGAGGCTACACCTTC. Encoded protein: CASSPPIDSRGYTF.

This chain links TRBV27 with TRBJ2-3; 14 bases align to TRBD2. Germline CDR1 is MNHEY and CDR2 is SMNVEV (reference sequence). V gave up 5 bases and J gave up 2 bases; unmatched junction bases: 3. This CDR3 contains 16 residues. The CDR3 region has the DNA TGTGCCAGCAGTGGGGGACTAGCGGGGGTCACAGATACGCAGTATTTT. Protein sequence: CASSGGLAGVTDTQYF.